This T cell receptor (beta chain) originates from a study of T cells in Graves' hyperthyroidism and ophthalmopathy. V was clipped by 2 bases and J by 6 bases, with 10 bases between them. Looked up from germline, CDR1 is MDHEN and CDR2 is SYDVKM. This CDR3 has 13 residues. This clonotype was observed many times. Using RNA transcripts as the source, TCR beta CDR3 regions were amplified. The TCR CDR3 was amplified in a first-round RT-PCR using the HTBI primer set. TCRdb independently ran MiXCR on the multiplex PCR reads; one entry per CDR3 protein. The repertoire holds under 500,000 distinct CDR3 sequences, with about an eighth as singletons.

The sequenced sample was blood. This clonotype was sampled from a man aged 50 or older with Graves' ophthalmopathy. The V gene is TRBV28, the J gene TRBJ1-2; tentatively, D is TRBD1 (5 bases). CDR3 nucleotides: TGTGCCAGCAGTTTAGCAGGGCGAGATGGCTACACCTTC. It specifies CASSLAGRDGYTF.